The source of this T cell receptor beta chain is a study of neoadjuvant nivolumab and ipilimumab in lung cancer. Study-wide background: The combination arm added day-1 ipilimumab 1 mg/kg to nivolumab 3 mg/kg on days 1, 15, 29. Findings and caveats of the study: Only a single major-pathologic-response sample was available for clonality analysis. Only two of four nivolumab-treated tumors gained richness and clonality by surgery. Compared with tumor-adjacent uninvolved lung, resected tumors showed greater richness and clonality.

Measured with immunoSEQ multiplex PCR; TCRdb has only the in-frame clones, and not every one. The sample comprises approximately 4,900 clones, 91% of which are singletons, and approximately 3.4% rests with the top ten. This clone occurred once. As yet, its antigen is unknown. The TCR comes from an adult with non-small cell lung cancer. Some clones in this sample may be carry-over from other donors' samples. The source material was blood, sampled after neoadjuvant nivolumab, alone or with ipilimumab, at or shortly before surgery.

Here the CDR3 reads CASRPQPGGKLFF. CDR3 DNA: TGTGCCAGCAGGCCTCAACCAGGGGGAAAACTGTTTTTT. The J gene is TRBJ1-4, the V gene TRBV11-2, with 7 bases lining up with TRBD1. The CDR3 sequence is 13 residues long. CDR1 and CDR2 from the germline V gene are SGHAT and FQNNGV. V lost 6 bases, J lost 10 bases, and 8 bases stayed unmatched.